These 26 T cell receptor beta chains originate from one sample sequenced in a study of blood T cell repertoires in COVID-19. Data came from immunoSEQ multiplex PCR; TCRdb stores just in-frame clones and leaves some out. Altogether about 220,000 clones are present, approximately 86% being singletons, with the ten largest covering 9.5% to 13%. The sample was peripheral blood. These receptors were collected from a woman between 50 and 59 years old with COVID-19, enrolled during active disease.

This clone was detected only a few times. The chain is built from TRBV10-3 and TRBJ2-1; D call uncertain. Trimming removed 0 bases from V and 7 bases from J, with 7 bases in between. Germline V gives CDR1 ENHRY, CDR2 SYGVKD. The CDR3 loop spans 13 amino acids. The CDR3 spells CAISESTRNEQFF. The DNA of the CDR3 is TGTGCCATCAGTGAGTCGACTCGGAATGAGCAGTTCTTC.

On this clone: This sample includes further DNA sequences coding for the same CDR3. J is TRBJ2-7 and V is TRBV18; 10 positions match TRBD2. The CDR3 covers 14 residues. The germline gives CDR1 KGHSH, CDR2 LQKENI. The V and J ends lost 6 bases and 1 base, in that order; junction bases with no gene match: 3. The CDR3 DNA sequence: TGTGCCAGCTCCCCTAGCGGGGGTTCCTACGAGCAGTACTTC. This sequence encodes CASSPSGGSYEQYF. The full variable domain, completed using reference TRBV18 and TRBJ2-7, is NAGVMQNPRHLVRRRGQEARLRCSPMKGHSHVYWYRQLPEEGLKFMVYLQKENIIDESGMPKERFSAEFPKEGPSILRIQQVVRGDSAAYFCASSPSGGSYEQYFGPGTRLTVT.

This chain connects TRBV28 to TRBJ2-7; weak D call: TRBD1 (6 bases). V was cut by 10 bases and J by 4 bases, with 20 bases left in between. CDR3 length: 14 amino acids. From germline, CDR1 is MDHEN and CDR2 SYDVKM. CDR3 region: CATTKTDRIYEQYV. CDR3 in DNA: TGTGCCACCACGAAGACCGACAGGATATACGAGCAGTACGTC.

The genes are TRBV4-2 and TRBJ2-2, with 8 bases that match TRBD2. The CDR3 is 18 residues long. CDR1 and CDR2 from the germline V gene are LGHNA and YNFKEQ. Trimming cost V 1 base and J 5 bases; bases outside gene matches: 12. As DNA, the CDR3 is TGTGCCAGCAGCCAAGTTTCTCGTAGCGGGGTTGGAACCGGGGAGCTGTTTTTT. Encoded protein: CASSQVSRSGVGTGELFF.

In DNA, the CDR3 is TGTGCCAGCAGCTTGGATTTATCAGGGAGGACTGAAGCTTTCTTT. Its protein is CASSLDLSGRTEAFF. The chain is built from TRBV5-5 and TRBJ1-1; D is perhaps TRBD1 (5 bases). The CDR3 is 15 amino acids. Per germline, CDR1 SGHKS and CDR2 YYEKEE (reference sequence). The V end lost 0 bases, the J end lost 5 bases, and 14 bases lay between the germline ends.

V usage is TRBV18 and J usage is TRBJ1-1; D is undetermined. The germline CDR1 and CDR2 sequences are KGHSH and LQKENI. Trimming stripped 6 bases from V and 0 bases from J, with 11 bases between. The CDR3 contains 14 residues. In DNA, the CDR3 is TGTGCCAGCTCTCCCAAGCTCATGAACACTGAAGCTTTCTTT. It is translated as CASSPKLMNTEAFF.

The chain combines TRBV2 with TRBJ1-1; no reliable D call. This CDR3 has 15 residues. Germline V gives CDR1 SNHLY, CDR2 FYNNEI. V lost 6 bases and J lost 3, with 17 bases in between. For the CDR3, the DNA is TGTGCCAGCAGGGCTATCGGGTTAGAGGACACTGAAGCTTTCTTT. This translates into CASRAIGLEDTEAFF.

The rearrangement uses TRBV24-1 and TRBJ2-5; no reliable D call. The CDR3 has 13 residues. V dropped 6 bases and J dropped 0 bases, with 7 bases sitting between them. Germline assignment: CDR1 KGHDR and CDR2 SFDVKD. CDR3 loop: CATSSRYQETQYF. CDR3 coding DNA: TGTGCCACCAGTTCCAGGTACCAAGAGACCCAGTACTTC.

This chain links TRBV27 with TRBJ2-3; D is perhaps TRBD1 (7 bases). V was shortened by 6 bases and J by 5 bases, with 15 bases between the two germline ends. The CDR3 consists of 14 residues. The V gene's germline CDR1 is MNHEY and CDR2 SMNVEV (reference sequence). Here the CDR3 reads CASRPRGAGDTQYF. In DNA, the CDR3 is TGTGCCAGCAGGCCCAGGGGGGCCGGAGATACGCAGTATTTT.

The V and J genes are TRBV6-5 and TRBJ1-5, with 8 nucleotides matching TRBD1. After removal of 6 bases from V and 7 bases from J, the junction contained 5 bases not matched to a gene. Germline V gene sequence: CDR1 MNHEY, CDR2 SVGAGI. The CDR3 sequence is 13 residues long. In DNA, the CDR3 is TGTGCCAGCAGGGACAGGGTCGACCAGCCCCAGCATTTT. The encoded protein is CASRDRVDQPQHF.

This sequence joins TRBV24-1 and TRBJ2-1; TRBD1 agrees at 9 bases. J gave up 3 bases and V 0 bases, and 2 bases lay outside the gene matches. In germline, CDR1 is KGHDR, CDR2 SFDVKD. The CDR3 spans 16 residues. DNA for the CDR3: TGTGCCACCAGTGATTTGGGGGGACAGGGCTACAATGAGCAGTTCTTC. Residues: CATSDLGGQGYNEQFF.

This clone has a handful of counts. The CDR3 spells CASSLTVLGNQPQHF. CDR3 sequence (DNA): TGTGCCAGCAGCTTAACGGTCCTAGGCAATCAGCCCCAGCATTTT. This chain connects TRBV7-8 to TRBJ1-5; no clear D. The germline V gene encodes CDR1 SGHVS and CDR2 FQNEAQ. V shed 2 bases and J shed 2 bases, with 10 bases lying between them. The CDR3 has 15 residues. The variable domain in full, completed from reference TRBV7-8 and TRBJ1-5, reads GAGVSQSPRYKVAKRGQDVALRCDPISGHVSLFWYQQALGQGPEFLTYFQNEAQLDKSGLPSDRFFAERPEGSVSTLKIQRTQQEDSAVYLCASSLTVLGNQPQHFGDGTRLSIL.

The V and J genes are TRBV24-1 and TRBJ2-7; D possibly corresponds to TRBD2 (5 bases). Looked up from germline, CDR1 is KGHDR and CDR2 is SFDVKD. The V end lost 8 bases, the J end lost 6 bases, and 10 bases lay between the germline ends. This CDR3 is built from 11 residues. CDR3 bases: TGTGCCACCATGCCGGGGTCCGAGCAGTACGTC. It specifies CATMPGSEQYV.

V and J are TRBV2 and TRBJ2-3; D is undetermined. CDR1 and CDR2 from the germline V gene are SNHLY and FYNNEI. CDR3 length: 12 residues. Trimming cost V 5 bases and J 2 bases, with 5 bases left between them. CDR3 DNA: TGTGCCAGCAGTATTTACACAGATACGCAGTATTTT. Protein product: CASSIYTDTQYF.

The rearrangement joins TRBV19 to TRBJ2-2; 11 bases match TRBD2. Germline V gene data show CDR1 as LNHDA and CDR2 as SQIVND (reference sequence). This CDR3 has 20 amino acids. V dropped 2 bases and J dropped 0; count of bases not matched to a gene: 11. This CDR3 is CASSIIRSSGGTSNTGELFF. The CDR3 DNA is TGTGCCAGTAGTATAATTAGGTCTAGCGGGGGGACCTCGAACACCGGGGAGCTGTTTTTT. The complete variable domain, with remaining parts taken from reference TRBV19 and TRBJ2-2, reads DGGITQSPKYLFRKEGQNVTLSCEQNLNHDAMYWYRQDPGQGLRLIYYSQIVNDFQKGDIAEGYSVSREKKESFPLTVTSAQKNPTAFYLCASSIIRSSGGTSNTGELFFGEGSRLTVL.

The chain combines TRBV3-1 (or the pseudogene TRBV3-2) with TRBJ1-1; TRBD1 might be the D (5 bases). Germline V lookup: CDR1 LGHDT, CDR2 YNNKEL (reference sequence). The CDR3 loop spans 15 amino acids. V gave up 6 bases and J gave up 4 bases, with 18 bases separating them. As DNA, the CDR3 is TGTGCCAGCAGAGGTAAGGGGCAAGTGGGCACTGAAGCTTTCTTT. Translation: CASRGKGQVGTEAFF.

A single count supports this clone. The chain links TRBV19 to TRBJ1-2; 10 nucleotides line up with TRBD1. With V trimmed by 3 bases and J by 7 bases, 5 bases remained unmatched. Germline CDR1 LNHDA, CDR2 SQIVND (reference sequence). The CDR3 is made up of 14 amino acids. The CDR3, as DNA: TGTGCCAGTAGTATGGGGACAGGGGCGTTTGGCTACACCTTC. Its protein is CASSMGTGAFGYTF.

The chain links TRBV30 to TRBJ2-3; TRBD1 matches 7 bases. This CDR3 comprises 16 residues. Germline-derived CDR1 and CDR2 are GTSNPN and SVGIG (reference sequence). V was pared by 1 base and J by 2 bases, with 9 bases of the junction left unmatched. The CDR3 region has the DNA TGTGCCTGGAGTGGTCTCGGCAGGGGGAACACAGATACGCAGTATTTT. Protein: CAWSGLGRGNTDTQYF. The variable domain in full, completed from reference TRBV30 and TRBJ2-3, reads SQTIHQWPATLVQPVGSPLSLECTVEGTSNPNLYWYRQAAGRGLQLLFYSVGIGQISSEVPQNLSASRPQDRQFILSSKKLLLSDSGFYLCAWSGLGRGNTDTQYFGPGTRLTVL.

CDR3 region: CATSDSGLGLENEQFF. CDR3 nucleotide sequence: TGTGCCACCAGTGATTCCGGACTAGGCCTGGAAAATGAGCAGTTCTTC. The genes are TRBV24-1 and TRBJ2-1; 7 nucleotides agree with TRBD2. Unmatched junction bases numbered 10, after V lost 2 bases and J lost 7 bases. The CDR3 runs 16 residues. Germline V gene lookup returns CDR1 KGHDR and CDR2 SFDVKD.

This clone was found once. The chain carries TRBV28 and TRBJ1-2; a possible D gene is TRBD1 (5 bases). Trimming took 8 bases from V and 8 from J, leaving 27 bases between them. The CDR3 extends over 16 amino acids. Per germline, CDR1 MDHEN and CDR2 SYDVKM. The CDR3 sequence is CASRFGAGPRGEGYTF. In DNA, the CDR3 is TGTGCCAGCCGATTTGGGGCCGGGCCCCGGGGGGAAGGCTACACCTTC.

The chain combines TRBV29-1 with TRBJ1-1; 7 positions match TRBD1. This CDR3 is 13 amino acids long. CDR1 and CDR2 (germline): SQVTM, ANQGSEA. V shed 4 bases and J 4 bases; nucleotides not matched to a gene: 6. The CDR3 protein is CSVVVQGTTEAFF. As DNA, the CDR3 is TGCAGCGTTGTAGTACAGGGGACCACTGAAGCTTTCTTT.

This chain joins TRBV2 and TRBJ2-3, with D maybe TRBD1 (5 bases). From germline, CDR1 is SNHLY and CDR2 FYNNEI. V lost 4 bases and J lost 2, with 13 bases in between. The CDR3 consists of 15 residues. The chain's CDR3 is CASSVGVQTTDTQYF. CDR3 bases: TGTGCCAGCAGTGTAGGGGTTCAAACCACAGATACGCAGTATTTT.

The CDR3 DNA follows: TGTGCCAGCAGCGACAGGGGACTCTACTATGGCTACACCTTC. This gives the protein CASSDRGLYYGYTF. The chain links TRBV27 to TRBJ1-2; 8 nucleotides match TRBD1. CDR1 is MNHEY and CDR2 is SMNVEV in the germline V gene (reference sequence). V trimming: 6 bases; J trimming: 3 bases; junction bases outside the gene matches: 6. This CDR3 region has 14 residues.

CDR3 sequence reads: CASSDMRTNEKLFF. The DNA of the CDR3 is TGTGCCAGCAGTGATATGAGAACTAATGAAAAACTGTTTTTT. V gene TRBV2 combines with J gene TRBJ1-4; no definite D call. CDR3 length: 14 residues. V lost 3 bases, J lost 1 base, and 6 bases lay in between. CDR1 and CDR2 (germline): SNHLY, FYNNEI. The variable domain in full, completed from reference TRBV2 and TRBJ1-4, reads EPEVTQTPSHQVTQMGQEVILRCVPISNHLYFYWYRQILGQKVEFLVSFYNNEISEKSEIFDDQFSVERPDGSNFTLKIRSTKLEDSAMYFCASSDMRTNEKLFFGSGTQLSVL.

V usage is TRBV6-6 and J usage is TRBJ1-3, with D perhaps matching TRBD1 (6 bases). This CDR3 comprises 16 residues. CDR1 is MNHNY, CDR2 SVGAGI, per germline (reference sequence). Trimming shortened V by 0 bases and J by 3 bases, and 12 bases separated the two germline ends. The CDR3 here is CASSYSSRGGGNTIYF. The CDR3 DNA reads TGTGCCAGCAGTTACTCGAGTAGGGGGGGTGGAAACACCATATATTTT.

This clone occurred a few times. This chain links TRBV19 with TRBJ1-2, with D hard to call. The CDR3 is made up of 13 amino acids. Germline V lookup: CDR1 LNHDA, CDR2 SQIVND (reference sequence). Trimming cost V 7 bases and J 0 bases, with 9 bases left between them. CDR3 residues: CASMAGTNYGYTF. The CDR3 bases are TGTGCCAGTATGGCAGGTACTAACTATGGCTACACCTTC.